This TCR beta chain comes out of a study of T cells in Graves' hyperthyroidism and ophthalmopathy. Uncontrolled infection, other autoimmune disease, pregnancy or lactation barred patients from enrollment. Amplified TCR beta CDR3 regions derived from RNA transcripts. The HTBI primer set served for first-round RT-PCR of the TCR CDR3. TCRdb processed the multiplex PCR reads anew with MiXCR; each CDR3 protein has one entry. The table shows fewer than 750,000 distinct CDR3 sequences, with approximately 15% occurring only once. This clonotype was seen more than once but under ten times. Germline-derived CDR1 and CDR2 are LNHDA and SQIVND (reference sequence). The CDR3 has 11 amino acids. V was clipped by 6 bases and J by 6 bases, with 8 bases between them.

Sequenced material: blood. This chain uses TRBV19 with TRBJ1-1; the D is unclear. This TCR was sampled from a woman aged 50 to 60 with Graves' ophthalmopathy. The CDR3 sequence: CASSLWAEAFF. In DNA, the CDR3 is TGTGCCAGTAGCCTGTGGGCTGAAGCTTTCTTT.